These 27 T cell receptor beta chains were sequenced from one sample in a study of blood T cell repertoires in COVID-19. Repertoires were generated with immunoSEQ multiplex PCR, while TCRdb's copy carries only in-frame clones and drops some. Of around 100,000 clones listed, just under 80% are singletons. Sequencing used peripheral blood. The receptors stem from a man in his sixties or seventies with active or convalescent COVID-19.

The chain uses TRBV5-4 and TRBJ2-2, with 9 bases lining up with TRBD1. CDR3 size: 15 residues. V lost 4 bases and J lost 6; bases outside the gene matches: 7. Germline lookup yields CDR1 SGHNT and CDR2 YYREEE (reference sequence). The chain's CDR3 is CASSPQGQGPGELFF. CDR3 DNA: TGTGCCAGCAGCCCCCAGGGACAGGGTCCCGGGGAGCTGTTTTTT.

The V call is TRBV18, the J call TRBJ1-1, with TRBD1 matching 7 bases. The germline gives CDR1 KGHSH, CDR2 LQKENI. J gave up 2 bases and V 1 base, and 7 bases lay outside the gene matches. CDR3 length: 16 residues. The CDR3 here is CASSPRAGGTNTEAFF. In nucleotides, the CDR3 is TGTGCCAGCTCACCACGGGCAGGGGGTACTAACACTGAAGCTTTCTTT.

The chain is built from TRBV5-6 and TRBJ1-6; perhaps TRBD1 as D (6 bases). The CDR3 loop spans 16 amino acids. Germline CDR1 SGHDT, CDR2 YYEEEE. The V gene lost 4 bases and the J gene lost 4 bases, with 15 bases spanning the gap. The CDR3 nucleotides are TGTGCCAGCAGCCTAGGTACAGGGTGGTATAATTCACCCCTCCACTTT. This encodes CASSLGTGWYNSPLHF.

The genes are TRBV12-3 or TRBV12-4 and TRBJ2-3; D possibly corresponds to TRBD1 (6 bases). The CDR3 is 13 residues long. V lost 8 bases, J lost 2 bases, and 11 bases lay in between. In DNA form, the CDR3 reads TGTGCCAGCGGGGGCCATATCACAGATACGCAGTATTTT. It is translated as CASGGHITDTQYF.

V is TRBV4-3 and J is TRBJ2-1; 10 bases fit TRBD2. Germline V CDR1 and CDR2: LGHNA, YSLEER. The CDR3 has 17 amino acids. Trimming took 0 bases from V and 8 from J; bases not matched to a gene: 10. This CDR3 is CASSQDRSGGARDEQFF. CDR3 DNA sequence: TGCGCCAGCAGCCAAGATCGAAGCGGGGGGGCCAGGGATGAGCAGTTCTTC.

The rearrangement links TRBV24-1 to TRBJ1-1; D ambiguous. The length of the CDR3 is 13 residues. The germline gives CDR1 KGHDR, CDR2 SFDVKD. Trimming took 3 bases from V and 4 from J, leaving 8 bases between them. CDR3 coding DNA: TGTGCCACCAGTGATGGGTCTAGCACTGAAGCTTTCTTT. It is translated as CATSDGSSTEAFF.

V gene TRBV19 combines with J gene TRBJ2-2; TRBD1 matches 7 bases. CDR3 length equals 14 residues. Unmatched junction bases numbered 8, after V lost 6 bases and J lost 7 bases. Germline V gene lookup returns CDR1 LNHDA and CDR2 SQIVND (reference sequence). CDR3 DNA sequence: TGTGCCAGTAGCCCGGACAGGAACTACGGGGAGCTGTTTTTT. This encodes CASSPDRNYGELFF.

This clone was counted at least ten times. This rearrangement joins TRBV2 to TRBJ1-1; 7 bases agree with TRBD1. The CDR3 contains 15 residues. In germline, CDR1 is SNHLY, CDR2 FYNNEI. V lost 3 bases and J lost 0; bases outside the gene matches: 4. The CDR3 loop is CASSDRTGMNTEAFF. The CDR3 nucleotides are TGTGCCAGCAGTGACAGGACAGGAATGAACACTGAAGCTTTCTTT.

The V call is TRBV4-1, the J call TRBJ2-5, with 8 bases fitting TRBD1. Germline V gene data show CDR1 as MGHRA and CDR2 as YSYEKL. This CDR3 has 16 amino acids. V dropped 4 bases and J dropped 4; count of bases not matched to a gene: 11. CDR3 residues: CASSPGTGPEGETQYF. In nucleotides, the CDR3 is TGCGCCAGCAGCCCAGGGACAGGACCTGAGGGAGAGACCCAGTACTTC.

Turning to this clone: Other DNA sequences from this sample encode an identical CDR3 as well. The rearrangement links TRBV5-1 to TRBJ2-2; 7 nucleotides align to TRBD1. CDR1 and CDR2 from the germline V gene are SGHRS and YFSETQ. J was trimmed by 3 bases and V by 4 bases; bases with no gene match: 6. The CDR3 has 15 amino acids. CDR3 nucleotide sequence: TGCGCCAGCAGCCCCCGGACAGGAGACACCGGGGAGCTGTTTTTT. Translated: CASSPRTGDTGELFF.

This clone was observed a single time. This chain links TRBV5-6 with TRBJ1-4; D possibly corresponds to TRBD1 (5 bases). Between the trimmed V and J ends, which lost 6 bases and 5 bases, there was a span of 11 bases. Germline V lookup: CDR1 SGHDT, CDR2 YYEEEE. CDR3 size: 13 residues. This chain's CDR3 is CASTRGGNEKLFF. CDR3 nucleotide sequence: TGTGCCAGCACCCGCGGGGGGAATGAAAAACTGTTTTTT.

The chain recombines TRBV30 with TRBJ1-4, with 8 bases aligning to TRBD1. Germline-derived CDR1 and CDR2 are GTSNPN and SVGIG (reference sequence). The CDR3 length is 15 residues. Trimming cost V 6 bases and J 4 bases; bases outside gene matches: 10. CDR3 bases: TGTGCCTGCGCCCTACAGGGGGATATTAATGAAAAACTGTTTTTT. Protein product: CACALQGDINEKLFF.

This clone was seen only a few times. The genes are TRBV6-2 or TRBV6-3 and TRBJ1-3, with no clear D. The germline V gene has CDR1 MNHEY and CDR2 SVGEGT. V was clipped by 3 bases and J by 0 bases, with 3 bases between them. This CDR3 has 13 amino acids. As DNA, the CDR3 is TGTGCCAGCAGTTATCTCTCTGGAAACACCATATATTTT. It is translated as CASSYLSGNTIYF.

The V and J genes are TRBV3-1 (or the pseudogene TRBV3-2) and TRBJ2-2; the D gene is possibly TRBD1 (5 bases). This CDR3 contains 14 residues. V was clipped by 4 bases and J by 6 bases, with 12 bases between them. Germline CDR1 and CDR2: LGHDT and YNNKEL (reference sequence). CDR3 residues: CASSPLDIAGELFF. The CDR3 region has the DNA TGTGCCAGCAGCCCATTGGACATCGCCGGGGAGCTGTTTTTT.

This clone was seen only once. The chain joins TRBV5-8 to TRBJ2-5, with 8 bases lining up with TRBD1. This CDR3 is built from 14 residues. Unmatched junction bases numbered 2, after V lost 2 bases and J lost 2 bases. Germline V CDR1 and CDR2: SGHTS, YDEGEE. This CDR3 is CASSFTGGQETQYF. CDR3 in DNA: TGTGCCAGCAGCTTTACAGGGGGTCAAGAGACCCAGTACTTC.

CDR3 in amino acids: CASSQGSGSWEQYF. CDR3 sequence (DNA): TGTGCCAGCAGCCAGGGTAGCGGGAGTTGGGAGCAGTACTTC. The rearrangement links TRBV14 to TRBJ2-7; 9 nucleotides align to TRBD2. Germline loops: CDR1 SGHDN, CDR2 FVKESK. The V and J ends lost 3 bases and 7 bases, in that order; junction bases with no gene match: 7. This CDR3 has 14 residues.

The chain employs TRBV6-2 or TRBV6-3 and TRBJ2-1; TRBD2 agrees at 7 bases. The CDR3 is 12 amino acids. Germline CDR1 is MNHEY and CDR2 is SVGEGT. V lost 2 bases to trimming and J lost 11 bases; unmatched junction nucleotides: 3. CDR3 DNA: TGTGCCAGCAGTTACGGCGGGAGTAAGCAGTTCTTC. Encoded protein: CASSYGGSKQFF.

The chain couples TRBV10-3 to TRBJ2-6; TRBD2 agrees at 7 bases. The CDR3 extends over 17 amino acids. Germline values: CDR1 ENHRY, CDR2 SYGVKD. V lost 5 bases, J lost 2 bases, and 9 bases stayed unmatched. DNA of the CDR3: TGTGCCATCAGTTATTCCGCGGGGACTACTGGGGCCAACGTCCTGACTTTC. Its protein is CAISYSAGTTGANVLTF.

The rearrangement uses TRBV2 and TRBJ1-5; 8 nucleotides agree with TRBD1. Germline V gene data show CDR1 as SNHLY and CDR2 as FYNNEI. V gave up 6 bases and J gave up 0 bases; unmatched junction bases: 4. This CDR3 region has 15 residues. For the CDR3, the DNA is TGTGCCAGCAGGGGGACAGGATTTAGCAATCAGCCCCAGCATTTT. The encoded protein is CASRGTGFSNQPQHF.

This clone was picked up one time. The chain uses TRBV25-1 and TRBJ1-4; 8 nucleotides match TRBD1. The CDR3 sequence is 16 residues long. Germline trimming cut 1 base from V and 0 bases from J; bases unmatched to any gene: 1. Germline assignment: CDR1 MGHDK and CDR2 SYGVNS. CDR3 sequence (DNA): TGTGCCAGCAGTGAATGGGGACAGGCAACTAATGAAAAACTGTTTTTT. This codes for CASSEWGQATNEKLFF.

The chain combines TRBV7-2 with TRBJ2-7; TRBD2 agrees at 10 bases. The V gene's germline CDR1 is SGHTA and CDR2 FQGNSA. The junction had 5 bases not matched to a gene; V was cut back by 6 bases and J by 0 bases. The CDR3 length is 15 residues. CDR3 loop: CASRDGLADSYEQYF. DNA for the CDR3: TGTGCCAGCAGGGACGGACTAGCGGACTCCTACGAGCAGTACTTC.

The chain combines TRBV20-1 with TRBJ2-5; D unclear. This CDR3 is built from 10 residues. Germline V CDR1 and CDR2: DFQATT, SNEGSKA (reference sequence). V was pared by 4 bases and J by 5 bases, with 5 bases between. This CDR3 reads CSAKSETQYF. DNA of the CDR3: TGCAGTGCTAAAAGCGAGACCCAGTACTTC.

The genes are TRBV30 and TRBJ1-2, with D perhaps matching TRBD1 (5 bases). Germline values: CDR1 GTSNPN, CDR2 SVGIG (reference sequence). The CDR3 loop spans 13 amino acids. V lost 0 bases, J lost 6 bases, and 11 bases lay in between. CDR3 residues: CAWSVSREDGYTF. CDR3 DNA: TGTGCCTGGAGTGTAAGCAGGGAGGATGGCTACACCTTC.

This clone was counted between two and nine times. The V gene is TRBV29-1, the J gene TRBJ1-2; 7 bases are shared with TRBD1. The germline V gene encodes CDR1 SQVTM and CDR2 ANQGSEA. V was pared by 4 bases and J by 5 bases, with 13 bases of the junction left unmatched. CDR3 length: 15 residues. Here the CDR3 reads CSVGGSGQGDYGYTF. The CDR3 bases are TGCAGCGTTGGTGGGTCGGGCCAGGGGGATTATGGCTACACCTTC.

The chain is built from TRBV28 and TRBJ1-2, with 9 bases aligning to TRBD1. Germline V gene sequence: CDR1 MDHEN, CDR2 SYDVKM. CDR3 length equals 16 residues. Trimming removed 2 bases from V and 3 bases from J; junction bases left unmatched: 7. For the CDR3, the DNA is TGTGCCAGCAGTTTAGGGGGACAGGGACAGTACTATGGCTACACCTTC. Translating it yields CASSLGGQGQYYGYTF.

J is TRBJ2-4 and V is TRBV30, with TRBD2 identical over 9 bases. Germline loops: CDR1 GTSNPN, CDR2 SVGIG (reference sequence). CDR3 size: 15 residues. V dropped 1 base and J dropped 9; count of bases not matched to a gene: 10. CDR3 amino acids: CAWSGSSGMHAIQYF. Here the CDR3 DNA reads TGTGCCTGGAGTGGGTCTAGCGGGATGCACGCCATTCAGTACTTC.

V and J are TRBV9 and TRBJ1-1; 7 nucleotides line up with TRBD1. V lost 3 bases, J lost 4 bases, and 6 bases stayed unmatched. The CDR3 is 14 amino acids. CDR1 and CDR2 (germline): SGDLS, YYNGEE. This CDR3 reads CASSDRGGGTEAFF. Written as DNA, the CDR3 is TGTGCCAGCAGCGACAGGGGAGGAGGCACTGAAGCTTTCTTT.